This T cell receptor beta chain was recovered during a study of Ad26.COV2.S vaccination and SARS-CoV-2 variants. Study details: Donor participated within the Ad26.COV2.S arm of the COV1001 trial. Recipients of Ad26.COV2.S got it intramuscularly, once or twice 56 days apart.

Germline loops: CDR1 KGHSH, CDR2 LQKENI. The CDR3 is made up of 15 amino acids. The V end was cut by 4 bases, the J end by 2 bases, with 15 bases between. Treatment here: about 20 received Ad26.COV2.S at low or high dose, single or two shots; a few received placebo; per-sample allocation not given. Material that was analyzed had been drawn on day 63 after the first vaccine or placebo injection. Boston provided a donor who was an adult aged 18-55 years. The shot given was an Ad26 vector that makes Wuhan-strain SARS-CoV-2 spike. The method was immunoSEQ multiplex PCR; TCRdb's version includes in-frame clones alone and lacks a portion of them. Here the sample spans about 350,000 clones, about nine tenths being singletons.

The chain links TRBV18 to TRBJ2-7; maybe TRBD1 (6 bases). This specimen was peripheral blood, taken in a trial of Ad26.COV2.S vaccine versus placebo. The TCR originated in a person between 18 and 59 years old who received the Ad26.COV2.S COVID-19 vaccine or a placebo. The CDR3: CASSLYQQGPYEQYF. CDR3 sequence (DNA): TGTGCCAGCTCACTTTACCAGCAGGGGCCCTACGAGCAGTACTTC. Drawing the rest from reference TRBV18 and TRBJ2-7, the complete variable domain is NAGVMQNPRHLVRRRGQEARLRCSPMKGHSHVYWYRQLPEEGLKFMVYLQKENIIDESGMPKERFSAEFPKEGPSILRIQQVVRGDSAAYFCASSLYQQGPYEQYFGPGTRLTVT.